These T cell receptor beta chains were read from a single sample in a study of B cell selection in AIRE deficiency. Only in-frame clones appear in the TCRdb table, and some are missing; sequencing was by immunoSEQ multiplex PCR. The sample holds 20,000 to 30,000 clones; approximately 96% are singletons and the top ten take around 0.19%. The sample was conventional CD4+ T cells sorted from PBMCs. These receptors all come from a human donor with AIRE deficiency. Each CDR3 is given with its conserved first and last residue. The D gene is left open where the match is weak. Rows may omit the clone size; those that give it use once, few, many or a size class.

D gene	J gene	V gene	clone size	CDR3 protein	CDR3 DNA
-	TRBJ2-3	TRBV7-3	-	CASSLHGLTETDTQYF	TGTGCCAGCAGCCTCCACGGACTAACAGAAACAGATACGCAGTATTTT
-	TRBJ2-5	TRBV5-4	-	CASSLRTGETQYF	TGTGCCAGCAGCTTGCGTACCGGAGAGACCCAGTACTTC
-	TRBJ1-2	TRBV7-8	once	CASSLGQINYGYTF	TGTGCCAGCAGCTTAGGACAGATTAACTATGGCTACACCTTC
-	TRBJ2-2	TRBV28	-	CASSLTGELFF	TGTGCCAGCAGTCTTACCGGGGAGCTGTTTTTT
TRBD1	TRBJ2-3	TRBV5-4	once	CASSRDRDGTDTQYF	TGTGCCAGCAGCCGAGACAGGGACGGCACAGATACGCAGTATTTT
TRBD1	TRBJ2-7	TRBV2	-	CASKAGGQGPSYEQYF	TGTGCCAGCAAGGCAGGGGGACAGGGACCTTCCTACGAGCAGTACTTC
TRBD2	TRBJ2-3	TRBV5-1	once	CASSLGRSSGRFRDTQYF	TGCGCCAGCAGCTTGGGGCGTTCTAGCGGGAGGTTCCGGGATACGCAGTATTTT
-	TRBJ1-2	TRBV5-1	-	CASSSTGPTRDGYTF	TGCGCCAGCAGCTCGACAGGACCTACACGGGATGGCTACACCTTC
TRBD1	TRBJ1-2	TRBV7-2	-	CASSLVSGQASGYTF	TGTGCCAGCAGCTTAGTAAGTGGACAGGCGAGTGGCTACACCTTC
-	TRBJ1-2	TRBV28	-	CASSPAPRGPYGYTF	TGTGCCAGCAGCCCCGCTCCCCGGGGACCATATGGCTACACCTTC
-	TRBJ1-1	TRBV6-1	-	CASRGGAGKAFF	TGTGCCAGCCGGGGGGGCGCTGGGAAAGCTTTCTTT
-	TRBJ1-1	TRBV5-1	-	CASSLGGAREATEAFF	TGCGCCAGCAGCTTGGGTGGAGCCAGGGAGGCCACTGAAGCTTTCTTT
-	TRBJ2-2	TRBV7-2	-	CASSKRRGGELFF	TGTGCCAGCAGCAAGAGAAGGGGCGGGGAGCTGTTTTTT
-	TRBJ1-2	TRBV5-1	-	CASSGPGSANYGYTF	TGCGCCAGCAGCGGTCCGGGCTCAGCTAACTATGGCTACACCTTC
-	TRBJ1-5	TRBV5-4	-	CASSSGLYSNQPQHF	TGTGCCAGCAGCTCGGGACTGTATAGCAATCAGCCCCAGCATTTT
-	TRBJ1-5	TRBV28	-	CASRGQPNQPQHF	TGTGCCAGCAGAGGGCAGCCCAATCAGCCCCAGCATTTT
TRBD2	TRBJ2-5	TRBV25-1	-	CASSGYGTSLQETQYF	TGTGCCAGCAGTGGATACGGGACTAGTTTGCAAGAGACCCAGTACTTC
-	TRBJ2-7	TRBV23-1	-	CASSPSYEQYF	TGCGCCAGCAGTCCCTCCTACGAGCAGTACTTC
-	TRBJ1-5	TRBV2	-	CASKGQTNQPQHF	TGTGCCAGCAAAGGACAGACCAATCAGCCCCAGCATTTT
-	TRBJ2-2	TRBV18	-	CASSAGTGNTGELFF	TGTGCCAGCTCAGCCGGGACTGGGAACACCGGGGAGCTGTTTTTT
TRBD2	TRBJ2-3	TRBV11-3	-	CASSRRTSGVSTDTQYF	TGTGCCAGCAGCCGTCGGACTAGCGGGGTTAGCACAGATACGCAGTATTTT
-	TRBJ2-2	TRBV28	-	CASRVNTGELFF	TGTGCCAGCAGAGTCAACACCGGGGAGCTGTTTTTT
TRBD1	TRBJ2-7	TRBV5-1	few	CASSSQPGQSRYEQYF	TGCGCCAGCAGCTCTCAACCGGGACAGTCACGCTACGAGCAGTACTTC
-	TRBJ2-7	TRBV28	-	CASSPSLVLSYEQYF	TGTGCCAGCAGCCCATCATTGGTCCTGTCCTACGAGCAGTACTTC